This T cell receptor beta chain was sequenced during a study of blood T cell repertoires in COVID-19. Overall study context: Samples of COVID-19 (acute and convalescent) were obtained from the United States, Italy and Spain.

Generated by immunoSEQ multiplex PCR, the TCRdb table keeps only in-frame clones and is missing some. Altogether 35,000 to 45,000 clones are present, more than 70% being singletons, with the ten largest covering around an eighth. This clone came up once. Germline assignment: CDR1 LNHDA and CDR2 SQIVND (reference sequence). This CDR3 is built from 15 residues. The trim removed 5 bases at V and 6 bases at J, leaving 7 bases unmatched. This TCR came from a human donor in a cohort sampled during active COVID-19. Sequences were obtained from peripheral blood. The chain recombines TRBV19 with TRBJ1-5; TRBD1 aligns across 10 bases. As DNA, the CDR3 is TGTGCCAGTAGTCCCCGGGACAGGGGACCTCAGCCCCAGCATTTT. It encodes CASSPRDRGPQPQHF.